The T cell receptor beta chain under discussion was sequenced for a study of cytomegalovirus exposure and HLA in healthy donors. Study-wide findings and caveats: According to an earlier analysis, most TCR beta V segments yielded productive rearrangements about 90% or about 30% of the time. The study designated 150 to 200 TCR beta chains cytomegalovirus-associated.

PCR was performed using 60 Vbeta and 13 Jbeta primers. Only in-frame clones appear in the TCRdb table, and some are missing; sequencing was by immunoSEQ multiplex PCR. In the table there are roughly 81,000 clones, about three quarters of which are singletons. This clone has a handful of counts. Its target is not known. The CDR3 is 17 amino acids. With V trimmed by 0 bases and J by 4 bases, 10 bases remained unmatched. CDR1 and CDR2 from the germline V gene are LGHNA and YSLEER. The sample taken for sequencing was PBMCs. The V gene is TRBV4-3, the J gene TRBJ1-2; 8 bases map to TRBD1. The TCR originated in a boy between 10 and 17 years old in good health and CMV-seronegative. The CDR3 protein is CASSQDRTGSPGYGYTF. The CDR3 DNA sequence: TGCGCCAGCAGCCAAGATCGGACAGGGTCCCCTGGCTATGGCTACACCTTC.